These 7 T cell receptor beta chains were all obtained from the same sample, sequenced in a study of blood T cell repertoires in COVID-19. Clones were read by immunoSEQ multiplex PCR, and TCRdb kept only the in-frame ones, dropping some. Here the sample spans 250,000 to 300,000 clones, around 80% being singletons. The sequencing sample was made of PBMCs or T cells enriched from blood (not recorded which). The receptors originated from a man aged 35-49 years who had been exposed to COVID-19.

This clone came up a few times. J is TRBJ2-2 and V is TRBV6-5, with TRBD1 matching over 8 bases. The CDR3 extends over 15 amino acids. Germline lookup yields CDR1 MNHEY and CDR2 SVGAGI. The V and J ends lost 6 bases and 1 base, in that order; junction bases with no gene match: 4. CDR3 sequence: CASSRGTGNTGELFF. CDR3 DNA: TGTGCCAGCAGCCGGGGGACAGGGAACACCGGGGAGCTGTTTTTT.

The J gene is TRBJ1-5, the V gene TRBV7-6; D possibly corresponds to TRBD1 (5 bases). V was clipped by 1 base and J by 3 bases, with 10 bases between them. The CDR3 covers 15 residues. Germline values: CDR1 SGHVS, CDR2 FNYEAQ. CDR3 protein: CASSLVLGDNQPQHF. The CDR3 bases are TGTGCCAGCAGCTTAGTCTTAGGGGACAATCAGCCCCAGCATTTT.

This clone is a singleton in its sample. The chain employs TRBV5-6 and TRBJ1-1, with 8 bases lining up with TRBD1. V was clipped by 4 bases and J by 2 bases; unmatched bases: 7. This CDR3 comprises 15 residues. The V gene's germline CDR1 is SGHDT and CDR2 YYEEEE. CDR3 DNA sequence: TGTGCCAGCAGCGTGACAGGGGCGGGTAACACTGAAGCTTTCTTT. This codes for CASSVTGAGNTEAFF.

This chain links TRBV9 with TRBJ2-1; a weak D match, TRBD2 (6 bases). Germline values: CDR1 SGDLS, CDR2 YYNGEE. This CDR3 is 16 amino acids long. Between the trimmed V and J ends, which lost 4 bases and 0 bases, there was a span of 14 bases. This CDR3 reads CASSPRLESSYNEQFF. CDR3 bases: TGTGCCAGCAGCCCACGACTAGAGAGCTCCTACAATGAGCAGTTCTTC.

V usage is TRBV6-5 and J usage is TRBJ1-4; D gene unclear. V lost 6 bases to trimming and J lost 3 bases, with 14 bases between them. Germline values: CDR1 MNHEY, CDR2 SVGAGI. This CDR3 contains 15 residues. The CDR3 region is CASRAPSGANEKLFF. The CDR3, as DNA: TGTGCCAGCAGGGCCCCTTCCGGGGCTAATGAAAAACTGTTTTTT.

A single count supports this clone. The DNA for the CDR3 is TGTGCCACCACCGGGACAGGGGGCAATGAGCAGTTCTTC. Its protein is CATTGTGGNEQFF. V and J are TRBV24-1 and TRBJ2-1; 11 positions match TRBD1. This CDR3 is 13 amino acids long. In germline, CDR1 is KGHDR, CDR2 SFDVKD. V was pared by 8 bases and J by 6 bases, with 2 bases of the junction left unmatched.

The chain links TRBV12-5 to TRBJ2-1; no clear D. The V gene's germline CDR1 is LGHNT and CDR2 FRNRAP. This CDR3 is 13 amino acids long. V shed 3 bases and J shed 4 bases, with 7 bases lying between them. CDR3 sequence reads: CASGLNAYNEQFF. The CDR3 DNA is TGTGCTAGTGGTTTAAACGCGTACAATGAGCAGTTCTTC.